Presented here are 15 T cell receptor beta chains from one specimen sequenced in a study of graft-versus-host responses after intestinal transplantation. Sequencing was performed with immunoSEQ multiplex PCR; in TCRdb, only in-frame clones are kept and a portion is missing. The sample includes just under 65,000 clones, 90% to 95% of them seen just once. For these TCRs, the target antigens are not known. This sample comprised unstimulated CD8+ T cells sorted from spleen or lymph node cells, obtained before transplant. The receptors come from a human donor who was the organ donor for an intestinal transplant.

V and J are TRBV11-2 and TRBJ2-7; the D is unclear. Germline values: CDR1 SGHAT, CDR2 FQNNGV. The length of the CDR3 is 13 residues. V was shortened by 5 bases and J by 4 bases, with 12 bases between the two germline ends. The CDR3 loop is CASSRSSMYEQYF. The CDR3 region has the DNA TGTGCCAGCAGCCGTAGCAGTATGTACGAGCAGTACTTC.

This clone was seen just once. The chain recombines TRBV28 with TRBJ2-1; D possibly corresponds to TRBD1 (5 bases). There are 16 residues in the CDR3. V lost 3 bases and J lost 2, with 14 bases in between. Germline V gene data show CDR1 as MDHEN and CDR2 as SYDVKM. The chain's CDR3 is CASSFAPGSPYNEQFF. The CDR3 DNA reads TGTGCCAGCAGTTTCGCTCCAGGGTCCCCCTACAATGAGCAGTTCTTC.

This clone has a single count. The rearrangement uses TRBV9 and TRBJ2-3; TRBD2 aligns across 7 bases. Germline V gives CDR1 SGDLS, CDR2 YYNGEE. CDR3 size: 18 residues. Unmatched junction bases numbered 11, after V lost 0 bases and J lost 1 base. The DNA of the CDR3 is TGTGCCAGCAGCGTAGGCGGGGGTGGCTGGGAGGGCACAGATACGCAGTATTTT. Translating gives CASSVGGGGWEGTDTQYF.

The rearrangement uses TRBV9 and TRBJ1-3; TRBD1 might be the D (6 bases). Between the trimmed V and J ends, which lost 2 bases and 0 bases, there was a span of 12 bases. The length of the CDR3 is 16 residues. CDR1 is SGDLS and CDR2 is YYNGEE in the germline V gene. The CDR3 DNA is TGTGCCAGCAGCGTGGGGGGGCGTATCTCTGGAAACACCATATATTTT. It yields the protein CASSVGGRISGNTIYF. Variable domain in full (rest from reference TRBV9 and TRBJ1-3): DSGVTQTPKHLITATGQRVTLRCSPRSGDLSVYWYQQSLDQGLQFLIQYYNGEERAKGNILERFSAQQFPDLHSELNLSSLELGDSALYFCASSVGGRISGNTIYFGEGSWLTVV.

J is TRBJ2-1 and V is TRBV5-6, with TRBD2 matching over 7 bases. Germline V gene data show CDR1 as SGHDT and CDR2 as YYEEEE. There are 16 residues in the CDR3. The J segment lost 1 base and the V segment lost 4 bases, leaving 8 bases of the junction unmatched. CDR3 DNA sequence: TGTGCCAGCAGCCCTAATGGGGGGGGATCCTACAATGAGCAGTTCTTC. This gives the protein CASSPNGGGSYNEQFF. Filled out from reference TRBV5-6 and TRBJ2-1, the complete variable domain reads DAGVTQSPTHLIKTRGQQVTLRCSPKSGHDTVSWYQQALGQGPQFIFQYYEEEERQRGNFPDRFSGHQFPNYSSELNVNALLLGDSALYLCASSPNGGGSYNEQFFGPGTRLTVL.

The J gene is TRBJ2-2, the V gene TRBV28; D possibly corresponds to TRBD1 (6 bases). V dropped 3 bases and J dropped 2 bases, with 13 bases sitting between them. Germline V gene sequence: CDR1 MDHEN, CDR2 SYDVKM. This CDR3 is 16 amino acids long. CDR3 in DNA: TGTGCCAGCAGTTTCCCGGGACAAAGCAACACCGGGGAGCTGTTTTTT. It yields the protein CASSFPGQSNTGELFF.

This clone was observed a few times. This sequence joins TRBV11-2 and TRBJ2-7, with D unclear. The CDR3 runs to 14 residues. V was pared by 0 bases and J by 3 bases, with 9 bases between. Germline-derived CDR1 and CDR2 are SGHAT and FQNNGV. This chain's CDR3 is CASSLDASYYEQYF. CDR3 nucleotides: TGTGCCAGCAGCTTAGATGCGAGTTACTACGAGCAGTACTTC. Full variable domain (rest looked up from reference TRBV11-2 and TRBJ2-7): EAGVAQSPRYKIIEKRQSVAFWCNPISGHATLYWYQQILGQGPKLLIQFQNNGVVDDSQLPKDRFSAERLKGVDSTLKIQPAKLEDSAVYLCASSLDASYYEQYFGPGTRLTVT.

The genes are TRBV19 and TRBJ1-1; D not resolved. Germline V CDR1 and CDR2: LNHDA, SQIVND (reference sequence). Trimming left V 3 bases short and J 3 bases short, with 11 bases between. This CDR3 is 14 amino acids long. The CDR3: CASSMRRPDTEAFF. The CDR3 nucleotides read TGTGCCAGTAGTATGAGGAGGCCGGACACTGAAGCTTTCTTT. Complete variable domain (other parts from reference TRBV19 and TRBJ1-1): DGGITQSPKYLFRKEGQNVTLSCEQNLNHDAMYWYRQDPGQGLRLIYYSQIVNDFQKGDIAEGYSVSREKKESFPLTVTSAQKNPTAFYLCASSMRRPDTEAFFGQGTRLTVV.

The chain has TRBV6-1 and TRBJ1-2, with 9 positions matching TRBD1. The V segment lost 5 bases and the J segment 6 bases; nucleotides outside the gene matches: 10. Germline CDR1 is MNHNS and CDR2 is SASEGT. The CDR3 spans 15 residues. As DNA, the CDR3 is TGTGCCAGCAGTTTGAACCCAGGGACAGGGAATGGCTACACCTTC. It specifies CASSLNPGTGNGYTF.

The chain is built from TRBV15 and TRBJ2-6; D ambiguous. Per germline, CDR1 LNHNV and CDR2 YYDKDF (reference sequence). This CDR3 has 18 amino acids. Trimming took off 0 bases at V and 0 bases at J, with 12 bases between the two ends. CDR3 bases: TGTGCCACCAGCAGAGATGAGGCTTACGACTCTGGGGCCAACGTCCTGACTTTC. Encoded protein: CATSRDEAYDSGANVLTF.

The V call is TRBV27, the J call TRBJ1-5; tentatively, D is TRBD1 (6 bases). The V gene lost 5 bases and the J gene lost 4 bases, with 24 bases spanning the gap. The germline CDR1 and CDR2 sequences are MNHEY and SMNVEV (reference sequence). CDR3 length equals 18 residues. DNA of the CDR3: TGTGCCAGCAGTCCCCAATCCCAGTGGGGGGGCTCAAATCAGCCCCAGCATTTT. Its protein product is CASSPQSQWGGSNQPQHF.

This chain joins TRBV5-1 and TRBJ2-3; 10 bases are a match to TRBD2. This CDR3 is built from 18 residues. V dropped 0 bases and J dropped 2; count of bases not matched to a gene: 9. The germline CDR1 and CDR2 sequences are SGHRS and YFSETQ. DNA of the CDR3: TGCGCCAGCAGCTTGGAGGCTCTAGCGGGAGTTAACACAGATACGCAGTATTTT. This sequence encodes CASSLEALAGVNTDTQYF.

The chain joins TRBV19 to TRBJ2-7, with D tentatively TRBD2 (5 bases). The CDR3 consists of 15 residues. Germline V lookup: CDR1 LNHDA, CDR2 SQIVND (reference sequence). V lost 1 base to trimming and J lost 1 base, with 11 bases between them. The CDR3, as DNA: TGTGCCAGTAGTATAGGGAGCGGCCCATCCTACGAGCAGTACTTC. Residues: CASSIGSGPSYEQYF.

This chain links TRBV7-9 with TRBJ2-2; D perhaps matches TRBD1 (6 bases). CDR3 length: 19 residues. V was clipped by 1 base and J by 5 bases, with 23 bases between them. Germline CDR1 SEHNR, CDR2 FQNEAQ (reference sequence). In nucleotides, the CDR3 is TGTGCCAGCAGCTTAGATCTCTATGTTGGGGACAATCCTACCGGGGAGCTGTTTTTT. It specifies CASSLDLYVGDNPTGELFF.

This chain connects TRBV5-4 to TRBJ1-6, with TRBD1 identical over 7 bases. CDR3 length: 14 amino acids. With 0 bases clipped from V and 10 bases from J, the junction kept 4 bases outside the gene matches. Germline-derived CDR1 and CDR2 are SGHNT and YYREEE (reference sequence). The chain's CDR3 is CASSLEGARSPLHF. The DNA for the CDR3 is TGTGCCAGCAGCTTGGAGGGGGCGCGATCACCCCTCCACTTT.